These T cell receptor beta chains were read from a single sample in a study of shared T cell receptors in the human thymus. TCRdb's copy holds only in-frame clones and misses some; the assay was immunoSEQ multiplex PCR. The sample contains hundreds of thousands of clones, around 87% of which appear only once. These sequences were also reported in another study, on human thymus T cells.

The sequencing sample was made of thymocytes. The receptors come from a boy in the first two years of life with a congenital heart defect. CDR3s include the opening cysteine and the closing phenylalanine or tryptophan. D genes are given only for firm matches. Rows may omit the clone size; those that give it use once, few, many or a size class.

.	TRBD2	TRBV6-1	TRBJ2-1	CASFGGGAYNEQFF	TGTGCCAGCTTCGGGGGGGGCGCGTACAATGAGCAGTTCTTC
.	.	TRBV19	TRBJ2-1	CASSIVTDIYNEQFF	TGTGCCAGTAGTATAGTCACGGACATCTACAATGAGCAGTTCTTC
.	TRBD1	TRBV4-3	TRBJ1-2	CASSQKRPTGGDYGYTF	TGCGCCAGCAGCCAGAAACGACCGACAGGGGGTGACTATGGCTACACCTTC
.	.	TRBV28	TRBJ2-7	CASSPPLVREDEQYF	TGTGCCAGCAGTCCCCCCCTGGTCAGGGAAGACGAGCAGTACTTC
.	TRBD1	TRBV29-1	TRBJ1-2	CSVGGRGRTYGYTF	TGCAGCGTTGGCGGGAGGGGGCGGACGTATGGCTACACCTTC
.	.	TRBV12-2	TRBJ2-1	CASRLAGGMGDEQFF	TGTGCAAGTCGCTTAGCGGGAGGCATGGGGGATGAGCAGTTCTTC
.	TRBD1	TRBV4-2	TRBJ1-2	CASSHTRQGLVGYTF	TGTGCCAGCAGCCACACGAGACAGGGATTGGTTGGCTACACCTTC
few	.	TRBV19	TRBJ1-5	CASSMASGNNQPQHF	TGTGCCAGTAGTATGGCCTCGGGAAATAATCAGCCCCAGCATTTT
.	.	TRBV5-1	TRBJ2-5	CASRGGLPQETQYF	TGCGCCAGCAGAGGAGGGTTGCCTCAAGAGACCCAGTACTTC
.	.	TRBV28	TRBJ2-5	CASTRSCETQYF	TGTGCCAGCACTCGGTCCTGCGAGACCCAGTACTTC
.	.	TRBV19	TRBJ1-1	CASSILGQKNTEAFF	TGTGCCAGTAGTATATTGGGGCAGAAGAACACTGAAGCTTTCTTT
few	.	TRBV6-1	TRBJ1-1	CASTRGEVARTEAFF	TGTGCCAGCACTCGAGGGGAGGTGGCGCGCACTGAAGCTTTCTTT
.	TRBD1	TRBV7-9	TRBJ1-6	CASSFGTGGSPLHF	TGTGCCAGCAGCTTTGGGACAGGGGGTTCACCCCTCCACTTT
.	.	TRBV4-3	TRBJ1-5	CASSQDGGWRRNQPQHF	TGCGCCAGCAGCCAAGACGGAGGGTGGCGGCGAAATCAGCCCCAGCATTTT
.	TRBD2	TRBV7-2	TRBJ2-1	CASSPDLTSESSYNEQFF	TGTGCCAGCAGCCCAGACCTGACTAGCGAGAGCTCCTACAATGAGCAGTTCTTC
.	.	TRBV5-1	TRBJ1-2	CASSRQHRNYGYTF	TGCGCCAGCAGCCGTCAACATCGAAACTATGGCTACACCTTC
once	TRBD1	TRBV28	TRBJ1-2	CASSSLGQGNIDYGYTF	TGTGCCAGCAGTAGTTTGGGACAGGGGAACATTGACTATGGCTACACCTTC
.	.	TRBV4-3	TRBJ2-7	CASSQDAGGTYEQYF	TGCGCCAGCAGCCAGGACGCCGGGGGAACCTACGAGCAGTACTTC
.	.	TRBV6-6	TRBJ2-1	CASSYTPSLHTEQFF	TGTGCCAGCAGTTACACCCCTAGCCTCCATACTGAGCAGTTCTTC
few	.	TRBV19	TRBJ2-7	CASSRGSDTYEQYF	TGTGCCAGCAGTAGAGGTAGCGACACCTACGAGCAGTACTTC
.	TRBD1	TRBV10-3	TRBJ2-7	CATRDSQSYEQYF	TGTGCCACCCGGGACAGTCAGTCCTACGAGCAGTACTTC
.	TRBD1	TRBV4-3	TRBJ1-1	CASRRQGATEAFF	TGCGCCAGCAGAAGACAGGGGGCCACTGAAGCTTTCTTT
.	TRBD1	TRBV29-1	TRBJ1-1	CSVRRGKGAQNTEAFF	TGCAGCGTTCGTAGGGGAAAGGGGGCCCAGAACACTGAAGCTTTCTTT
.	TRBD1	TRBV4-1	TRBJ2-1	CASSRRDRGAAEQFF	TGCGCCAGCAGCCGCCGGGACAGGGGAGCCGCTGAGCAGTTCTTC
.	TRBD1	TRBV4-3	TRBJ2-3	CASSQEWQGAEDTQYF	TGCGCCAGCAGCCAAGAGTGGCAGGGGGCCGAAGATACGCAGTATTTT
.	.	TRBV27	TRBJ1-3	CASSLGRSGNTIYF	TGTGCCAGCAGTTTAGGCAGATCTGGAAACACCATATATTTT
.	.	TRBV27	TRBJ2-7	CASSLGEDHYEQYF	TGTGCCAGCTCTCTGGGAGAGGACCACTACGAGCAGTACTTC
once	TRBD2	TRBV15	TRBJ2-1	CATSRGRALAGGSYNEQFF	TGTGCCACCAGCAGAGGAAGGGCGCTAGCGGGAGGGTCCTACAATGAGCAGTTCTTC
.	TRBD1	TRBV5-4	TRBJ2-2	CASNKIRDRGGTGELFF	TGTGCCAGCAACAAAATCCGGGACAGGGGTGGCACCGGGGAGCTGTTTTTT
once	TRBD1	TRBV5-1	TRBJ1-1	CASSPATGSSPRNTEAFF	TGCGCCAGCAGCCCAGCGACAGGGTCAAGCCCCAGGAACACTGAAGCTTTCTTT
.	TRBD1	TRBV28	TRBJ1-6	CASRRQGDNSPLHF	TGTGCCAGCAGACGACAGGGGGATAATTCACCCCTCCACTTT
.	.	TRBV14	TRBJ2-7	CASSQTGLGTYEQYF	TGTGCCAGCAGCCAAACGGGGTTGGGTACCTACGAGCAGTACTTC
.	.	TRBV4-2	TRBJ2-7	CASSLGRSYEQYF	TGTGCCAGCAGCCTGGGCAGGTCCTACGAGCAGTACTTC
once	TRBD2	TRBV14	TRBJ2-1	CASSLGTSGLHNEQFF	TGTGCCAGCAGCCTGGGGACTAGCGGCCTTCACAATGAGCAGTTCTTC
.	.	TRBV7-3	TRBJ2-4	CASSLKPQGAKNIQYF	TGTGCCAGCAGCTTAAAACCTCAGGGAGCCAAAAACATTCAGTACTTC
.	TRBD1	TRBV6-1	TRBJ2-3	CASSEGGQGTGGAEDTQYF	TGTGCCAGCAGTGAAGGGGGCCAGGGGACAGGGGGCGCAGAAGATACGCAGTATTTT
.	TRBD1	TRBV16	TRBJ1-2	CASSQPEGQGDISDYGYTF	TGTGCCAGCAGCCAACCCGAGGGACAGGGGGATATAAGCGACTATGGCTACACCTTC
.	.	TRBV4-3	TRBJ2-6	CASSHVSRAVSSGANVLTF	TGCGCCAGCAGCCATGTGTCTCGAGCGGTGAGCTCTGGGGCCAACGTCCTGACTTTC
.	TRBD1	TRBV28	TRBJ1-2	CASSPPGQSFYGYTF	TGTGCCAGCAGTCCCCCGGGACAGTCATTCTATGGCTACACCTTC
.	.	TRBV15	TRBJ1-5	CATSRDTEPAALRVYSNQPQHF	TGTGCCACCAGCAGAGATACGGAGCCGGCGGCCCTCCGAGTTTATAGCAATCAGCCCCAGCATTTT
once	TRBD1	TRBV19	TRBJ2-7	CASSIGRGNEQYF	TGTGCCAGTAGTATAGGCAGGGGGAACGAGCAGTACTTC
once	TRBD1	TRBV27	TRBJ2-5	CASSSKRTGGETQYF	TGTGCCAGCAGTTCCAAGCGGACAGGGGGCGAGACCCAGTACTTC
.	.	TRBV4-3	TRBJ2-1	CASSQDTGDNEQFF	TGCGCCAGCAGCCAAGATACCGGAGACAATGAGCAGTTCTTC
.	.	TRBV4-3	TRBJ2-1	CASSQRGFNEQFF	TGCGCCAGCAGCCAAAGGGGGTTCAATGAGCAGTTCTTC
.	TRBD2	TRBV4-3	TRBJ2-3	CASSRKLGLAQTLVRGDTQYF	TGCGCCAGCAGCCGGAAGCTGGGACTAGCGCAAACCTTAGTCCGAGGGGATACGCAGTATTTT
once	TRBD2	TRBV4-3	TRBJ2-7	CASSPGTRGGAYEQYF	TGCGCCAGCAGCCCAGGCACCCGGGGGGGCGCATACGAGCAGTACTTC
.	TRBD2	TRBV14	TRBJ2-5	CASSQDVAGVEETQYF	TGTGCCAGCAGCCAAGATGTAGCGGGGGTAGAAGAGACCCAGTACTTC
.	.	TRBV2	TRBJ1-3	CASSEDGGEVGNTIYF	TGTGCCAGCAGTGAAGACGGCGGAGAGGTTGGAAACACCATATATTTT
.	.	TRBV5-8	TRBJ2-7	CASSNRGTSEQYF	TGTGCCAGCAGCAACCGGGGTACCAGCGAGCAGTACTTC
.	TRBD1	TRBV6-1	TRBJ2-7	CASSDYPARGPVDYEQYF	TGTGCCAGCAGTGACTACCCGGCTAGGGGGCCCGTCGACTACGAGCAGTACTTC
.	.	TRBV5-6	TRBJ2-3	CASSSTDTQYF	TGTGCCAGCAGCTCAACAGATACGCAGTATTTT